This T cell receptor (beta chain) was captured by sequencing in a study of blood T cells in healthy people across ages. This clonotype was counted a few times. CDR1 is MDHEN, CDR2 SYDVKM, per germline. Trimming removed 4 bases from V and 3 bases from J, with 19 bases in between. The CDR3 spans 16 residues. A sample-barcoded 5' primer and a J-beta primer mix were used in a second PCR of roughly 7 to 11 cycles. Via MiXCR, TCRdb re-called the 5' RACE reads, giving one row per CDR3 protein. Of over a million distinct CDR3 sequences in the sample, roughly 43% are singletons; the top ten hold around 4%. This sequence joins TRBV28 and TRBJ2-7; D might be TRBD1 (9 bases). The TCR comes from a woman under 30 in good health. Sequencing used blood. CDR3 in DNA: TGTGCCAGCAGTTCCCCGGGAGGGACAGGGCACTACGAGCAGTACTTC. Amino acids: CASSSPGGTGHYEQYF.